By sample fraction, the clone carrying this TCR beta chain is medium-sized. Clones were sequenced by immunoSEQ multiplex PCR, and TCRdb holds only the in-frame ones, with some missing. The sample carries approximately 73,000 clones, roughly 91% recorded once. This entry comes from a study of radiotherapy plus CTLA-4 blockade in lung cancer. Sequenced material: peripheral blood, taken from a patient treated with radiotherapy plus ipilimumab. This TCR was recovered from a human donor with non-small cell lung cancer that progressed on radiotherapy plus ipilimumab.

For the CDR3, the DNA is TGTGCCAGCAGCCACACGGTGGGGTTCATGAACACTGAAGCTTTCTTT. This sequence encodes CASSHTVGFMNTEAFF. The chain combines TRBV14 with TRBJ1-1, with no clear D. CDR1 is SGHDN and CDR2 is FVKESK in the germline V gene. The germline V and J ends were trimmed by 3 bases and 0 bases, with 14 bases remaining between them. CDR3 size: 16 residues.